This is a list of T cell receptor beta chains from one sample in a study of radiotherapy plus CTLA-4 blockade in lung cancer. The repertoire was sequenced with immunoSEQ multiplex PCR; TCRdb's copy has only in-frame clones and lacks some. The sample holds 45,000 or so clones, 73% seen once. Sequenced here: peripheral blood, sampled from a patient treated with radiotherapy plus ipilimumab. All receptors come from a human donor with non-small cell lung cancer who had a complete response to radiotherapy plus ipilimumab. The CDR3 runs from the conserved cysteine through the conserved F or W. D genes are given only for firm matches. Clone size, where shown, is once, few, many, or a class for clones that have expanded.

>15|TRBD2|TRBJ2-1|TRBV6-1|.
TGTGCCAGCAGTGCCGGGACTAGCGGGAGTACTGAGCAGTTCTTC
CASSAGTSGSTEQFF
>18|.|TRBJ1-2|TRBV9|.
TGTGCCAGCAGCGTAGAAGGGGCAGGGGATGGGAACAGATATGGCTACACCTTC
CASSVEGAGDGNRYGYTF
>13|TRBD2|TRBJ2-1|TRBV29-1|.
TGCAGCGCGGGACTAGCGGGCTACAATGAGCAGTTCTTC
CSAGLAGYNEQFF
>18|TRBD1|TRBJ2-6|TRBV7-9|once
TGTGCCAGCACCCTATCCGGGACAGGGGTGTCTGGGGCCAACGTCCTGACTTTC
CASTLSGTGVSGANVLTF
>15|.|TRBJ1-3|TRBV6-5|.
TGTGCCAGCAGTTACACTACTGACCTTGGAAACACCATATATTTT
CASSYTTDLGNTIYF
>16|.|TRBJ2-5|TRBV19|once
TGTGCCAGTAGTACCAATGACAGGATTTACGGAGAGACCCAGTACTTC
CASSTNDRIYGETQYF
>14|.|TRBJ2-7|TRBV18|.
TGTGCCAGCTCACCATCTCACGGTTCCTACGAGCAGTACTTC
CASSPSHGSYEQYF
>15|TRBD1|TRBJ1-5|TRBV2|.
TGTGCCAGCAGAGCTCAAGGACAGGGATATCAGCCCCAGCATTTT
CASRAQGQGYQPQHF
>15|.|TRBJ1-5|TRBV4-1|few
TGCGCCAGCAGCCAAGAGAACGCAGGCTATCAGCCCCAGCATTTT
CASSQENAGYQPQHF
>14|.|TRBJ2-3|TRBV28|.
TGTGCCAGCACGGCAGGGGGGAGCACAGATACGCAGTATTTT
CASTAGGSTDTQYF
>14|TRBD1|TRBJ2-3|TRBV6-5|few
TGTGCCAGCACTACCGGGACAGTCACAGATACGCAGTATTTT
CASTTGTVTDTQYF
>14|.|TRBJ1-1|TRBV19|.
TGTGCCAGCATCTTGGGGGGAGCGAACACTGAAGCTTTCTTT
CASILGGANTEAFF
>15|TRBD2|TRBJ2-3|TRBV9|once
TGTGCCAGCAGCGTACTAGCGGGGGCATCAGATACGCAGTATTTT
CASSVLAGASDTQYF
>18|TRBD2|TRBJ2-2|TRBV5-6|once
TGTGCCAGCAGCTACCGGGGACTAGCGGGGGGACTCACCGGGGAGCTGTTTTTT
CASSYRGLAGGLTGELFF
>14|.|TRBJ2-7|TRBV27|once
TGTGCCAGCAGTTTCCGGCAGACTTCCAACGAGCAGTACTTC
CASSFRQTSNEQYF
>19|TRBD1|TRBJ2-6|TRBV5-1|.
TGCGCCAGCAGCTTGAAAGGGGGACAGGGGGCTCTTGGGGCCAACGTCCTGACTTTC
CASSLKGGQGALGANVLTF
>15|.|TRBJ1-6|TRBV10-3|.
TGTGCCATCAGCCAGGCCCCAGGGCAAAATTCACCCCTCCACTTT
CAISQAPGQNSPLHF
>15|TRBD2|TRBJ2-3|TRBV30|few
TGTGCCTGGAGTCCACTAGCGGGGGCGGCAGATACGCAGTATTTT
CAWSPLAGAADTQYF
>14|.|TRBJ1-2|TRBV5-1|few
TGCGCCAGCAGACTCCCCGAGGCTAACTATGGCTACACCTTC
CASRLPEANYGYTF
>13|.|TRBJ1-5|TRBV7-9|.
TGTGCCAGCAGCCAATCAGGGGTTGAGCCCCAGCATTTT
CASSQSGVEPQHF
>15|TRBD2|TRBJ2-5|TRBV10-2|.
TGCGCCAGCAGCCCAGGGAGCGGGGGGTCGGAGACCCAGTACTTC
CASSPGSGGSETQYF
>13|.|TRBJ2-7|TRBV7-9|.
TGTGCCAGCAGCCGGACAGCTTCCTACGAGCAGTACTTC
CASSRTASYEQYF
>17|.|TRBJ1-3|TRBV4-1|medium-sized
TGCGCCAGCAGCCAGAGGCCCTTTCCGGTGCGGGGAAACACCATATATTTT
CASSQRPFPVRGNTIYF
>14|TRBD1|TRBJ2-2|TRBV10-3|.
TGTGCCATCAGGGGACAGGAGAATACCGGGGAGCTGTTTTTT
CAIRGQENTGELFF
>15|.|TRBJ1-1|TRBV19|few
TGTGCCAGTAGTATAGTACGGGGGTTGAACACTGAAGCTTTCTTT
CASSIVRGLNTEAFF
>18|TRBD1|TRBJ1-2|TRBV19|.
TGTGCCAGTAGTGTCCCGGGACAGGATGAATTAGCTAACTATGGCTACACCTTC
CASSVPGQDELANYGYTF
>13|TRBD1|TRBJ2-2|TRBV6-6|.
TGTGCCAGCCAGGGGGTTATCACCGGGGAGCTGTTTTTT
CASQGVITGELFF
>15|.|TRBJ2-5|TRBV28|.
TGTGCCAGCAGTTTCGCGGCAGAGGTGCGAGAGACCCAGTACTTC
CASSFAAEVRETQYF
>14|TRBD1|TRBJ1-2|TRBV5-4|.
TGTGCCAGCAGCGAAAACAGGGGGCAGTATGGCTACACCTTC
CASSENRGQYGYTF
>18|.|TRBJ1-3|TRBV18|.
TGTGCCAGCTCACCACACGCCCCCGGACAAGGTGGTGGAAACACCATATATTTT
CASSPHAPGQGGGNTIYF
>16|TRBD1|TRBJ1-6|TRBV7-9|.
TGTGCCAGCAGCCCCGGGACAGCTAACTATAATTCACCCCTCCACTTT
CASSPGTANYNSPLHF
>12|.|TRBJ2-7|TRBV7-8|.
TGTGCCAGCAGGACTGACAGTTACGAGCAGTACTTC
CASRTDSYEQYF
>22|TRBD2|TRBJ2-1|TRBV5-1|few
TGCGCCAGCAGCGGCCGTCTAGCTCGGGGGAGGACTAGCGGGAGGGGGTACAATGAGCAGTTCTTC
CASSGRLARGRTSGRGYNEQFF
>15|.|TRBJ2-7|TRBV7-2|.
TGTGCCAGCAGCTATGACAGGATTGCTTACTACGAGCAGTACTTC
CASSYDRIAYYEQYF
>14|TRBD1|TRBJ1-1|TRBV7-3|.
TGTGCCAGCAGCAAAGACAGGGGGCGGGATGAAGCTTTCTTT
CASSKDRGRDEAFF